Listed here are 20 T cell receptor beta chains from one sample, sequenced in a study of blood T cell repertoires in COVID-19. Clones were read by immunoSEQ multiplex PCR, and TCRdb kept only the in-frame ones, dropping some. Altogether about 280,000 clones are present, approximately 83% being singletons, with the ten largest covering around 2.1%. The sample was peripheral blood. The source of these receptors is a woman aged 25 to 39 who had recovered from COVID-19.

The chain has TRBV2 and TRBJ2-2; D ambiguous. From germline, CDR1 is SNHLY and CDR2 FYNNEI. CDR3 length: 14 residues. The V end lost 6 bases, the J end lost 3 bases, and 11 bases lay between the germline ends. The CDR3 region is CASRENGYTGELFF. The CDR3 DNA sequence: TGTGCCAGCAGGGAGAACGGGTACACCGGGGAGCTGTTTTTT.

This chain joins TRBV4-1 and TRBJ1-2; D not resolved. CDR3 length equals 13 residues. Germline V gene data show CDR1 as MGHRA and CDR2 as YSYEKL. The V and J ends lost 1 base and 4 bases respectively, with 7 bases between them. Written as DNA, the CDR3 is TGCGCCAGCAGCCAAGGTGGCCCCTATGGCTACACCTTC. Translating gives CASSQGGPYGYTF.

The chain carries TRBV4-3 and TRBJ2-7; D is possibly TRBD2 (6 bases). Germline-derived CDR1 and CDR2 are LGHNA and YSLEER. The length of the CDR3 is 15 residues. V was shortened by 0 bases and J by 0 bases, with 9 bases between the two germline ends. In nucleotides, the CDR3 is TGCGCCAGCAGCCAAGAGGCGGGGAGCTCCTACGAGCAGTACTTC. This codes for CASSQEAGSSYEQYF.

This clone was seen a single time. This sequence joins TRBV10-1 and TRBJ2-1; 11 bases agree with TRBD2. V shed 8 bases and J 4 bases; nucleotides not matched to a gene: 16. There are 18 residues in the CDR3. Per germline, CDR1 WNHNN and CDR2 SYGVQD (reference sequence). The CDR3: CASVSLLAGADVYNEQFF. CDR3 DNA sequence: TGCGCCAGCGTAAGCTTACTAGCGGGGGCCGACGTTTACAATGAGCAGTTCTTC.

The chain joins TRBV2 to TRBJ2-1, with 9 bases aligning to TRBD1. V lost 7 bases to trimming and J lost 5 bases; unmatched junction nucleotides: 9. Looked up from germline, CDR1 is SNHLY and CDR2 is FYNNEI. The CDR3 is made up of 15 amino acids. CDR3 coding DNA: TGTGCCAGCACCCACAGGGGGCTAGCGGACAATGAGCAGTTCTTC. This translates into CASTHRGLADNEQFF.

The chain uses TRBV11-2 and TRBJ2-7, with D possibly TRBD1 on 6 matching bases. V was trimmed by 4 bases and J by 2 bases, leaving 15 bases between them. CDR1 and CDR2 (germline): SGHAT, FQNNGV. The CDR3 is 15 residues long. The CDR3 spells CASSYTLGDTYEQYF. The CDR3 DNA reads as TGTGCCAGCAGCTATACCCTGGGGGACACCTACGAGCAGTACTTC. The full variable domain, its missing parts supplied by reference TRBV11-2 and TRBJ2-7, is EAGVAQSPRYKIIEKRQSVAFWCNPISGHATLYWYQQILGQGPKLLIQFQNNGVVDDSQLPKDRFSAERLKGVDSTLKIQPAKLEDSAVYLCASSYTLGDTYEQYFGPGTRLTVT.

The rearrangement uses TRBV29-1 and TRBJ2-2; 7 bases fit TRBD2. Germline V gene sequence: CDR1 SQVTM, CDR2 ANQGSEA. This CDR3 has 14 amino acids. V lost 5 bases, J lost 6 bases, and 9 bases stayed unmatched. CDR3 in amino acids: CSVPGLGMSGELFF. CDR3 coding DNA: TGCAGCGTTCCTGGACTAGGAATGTCCGGGGAGCTGTTTTTT.

The chain is built from TRBV7-6 and TRBJ2-2; D might be TRBD1 (5 bases). V gave up 2 bases and J gave up 5 bases, with 12 bases separating them. Germline CDR1 SGHVS, CDR2 FNYEAQ. This CDR3 has 15 amino acids. For the CDR3, the DNA is TGTGCCAGCAGCTTACTAGGGGCCGATACCGGGGAGCTGTTTTTT. Its translation is CASSLLGADTGELFF.

This chain joins TRBV18 and TRBJ2-6; D is possibly TRBD1 (5 bases). The CDR3 extends over 18 amino acids. Germline CDR1 reads KGHSH; CDR2 reads LQKENI. V was clipped by 6 bases and J by 0 bases, with 18 bases between them. CDR3 nucleotides: TGTGCCAGCTCGCCCTTCGTAGGGGTTGGCTCTGGGGCCAACGTCCTGACTTTC. Protein sequence: CASSPFVGVGSGANVLTF.

The DNA of the CDR3 is TGTGCCAGCAGACTAACCGGGACAGAAAATGGCTACACCTTC. It is translated as CASRLTGTENGYTF. V gene TRBV6-5 combines with J gene TRBJ1-2; the match to TRBD1 covers 7 bases. The ends lost 6 bases at V and 6 bases at J; junction bases unmatched: 10. Germline loops: CDR1 MNHEY, CDR2 SVGAGI. This CDR3 is 14 amino acids long.

This chain connects TRBV4-1 to TRBJ1-1, with D maybe TRBD1 (6 bases). The germline CDR1 and CDR2 sequences are MGHRA and YSYEKL. CDR3 length: 14 residues. V was clipped by 1 base and J by 4 bases, with 10 bases between them. CDR3 residues: CASSQGGGGTEAFF. For the CDR3, the DNA is TGCGCCAGCAGCCAAGGGGGAGGGGGCACTGAAGCTTTCTTT.

The chain couples TRBV30 to TRBJ2-1; D is perhaps TRBD2 (5 bases). V was trimmed by 0 bases and J by 8 bases, leaving 11 bases between them. Germline V gene data show CDR1 as GTSNPN and CDR2 as SVGIG (reference sequence). CDR3 length: 13 amino acids. CDR3 region: CAWSVWGADEQFF. The CDR3 nucleotides are TGTGCCTGGAGTGTGTGGGGAGCAGATGAGCAGTTCTTC.

In its sample, this clone was seen many times. This chain uses TRBV2 with TRBJ2-3; D gene uncertain. The CDR3 has 13 amino acids. V dropped 2 bases and J dropped 3 bases, with 6 bases sitting between them. Germline-derived CDR1 and CDR2 are SNHLY and FYNNEI. DNA of the CDR3: TGTGCCAGCAGTGAACCCCTGACAGATACGCAGTATTTT. Amino acids: CASSEPLTDTQYF.

The chain links TRBV19 to TRBJ1-2, with unresolved D. Germline loops: CDR1 LNHDA, CDR2 SQIVND (reference sequence). The CDR3 contains 13 residues. V lost 6 bases and J 4 bases, leaving 12 bases between the germline ends. The CDR3 DNA reads TGTGCCAGTAGCCCCCGAGACTCCTATGGCTACACCTTC. Its translation is CASSPRDSYGYTF.

The rearrangement links TRBV7-2 to TRBJ2-5; 11 bases are a match to TRBD1. In germline, CDR1 is SGHTA, CDR2 FQGNSA. The CDR3 covers 15 residues. The trim removed 5 bases at V and 5 bases at J, leaving 7 bases unmatched. The CDR3 coding sequence is TGTGCCAGCAGCCCGGGACAGGGGGTTGGTGAGACCCAGTACTTC. Its translation: CASSPGQGVGETQYF.

The V and J genes are TRBV5-1 and TRBJ1-1; D gene ambiguous. CDR1 and CDR2 (germline): SGHRS, YFSETQ. With 5 bases removed from V and 1 base from J, the gap between germline ends came to 9 bases. The CDR3 totals 13 residues. The CDR3 loop reads CASSEQSNTEAFF. The DNA of the CDR3 is TGCGCCAGCAGTGAACAATCGAACACTGAAGCTTTCTTT.

This clone was recorded only once. This chain uses TRBV6-5 with TRBJ2-5; 7 bases are a match to TRBD2. The V and J ends lost 10 bases and 6 bases, in that order; junction bases with no gene match: 8. The length of the CDR3 is 12 residues. Germline V gives CDR1 MNHEY, CDR2 SVGAGI. Here the CDR3 DNA reads TGTGCCACCTATGGGGGAGGGCAGACCCAGTACTTC. This codes for CATYGGGQTQYF.

The chain has TRBV29-1 and TRBJ1-1; D may be TRBD1 (5 bases). The CDR3 spans 13 residues. Looked up from germline, CDR1 is SQVTM and CDR2 is ANQGSEA. The V gene lost 1 base and the J gene lost 1 base, with 7 bases spanning the gap. CDR3 region: CSVEGGENTEAFF. In nucleotides, the CDR3 is TGCAGCGTTGAAGGGGGGGAGAACACTGAAGCTTTCTTT.

The chain recombines TRBV11-2 with TRBJ2-1; 7 positions match TRBD2. The CDR3 contains 16 residues. CDR1 SGHAT and CDR2 FQNNGV come from the germline V gene. J lost 1 base, V lost 5 bases, and 8 bases had no gene match. CDR3 sequence: CASSPLRGSSYNEQFF. The CDR3 DNA follows: TGTGCCAGCAGCCCCCTGCGCGGGAGTTCCTACAATGAGCAGTTCTTC. Using reference TRBV11-2 and TRBJ2-1 for the parts outside the CDR3, the full variable domain is EAGVAQSPRYKIIEKRQSVAFWCNPISGHATLYWYQQILGQGPKLLIQFQNNGVVDDSQLPKDRFSAERLKGVDSTLKIQPAKLEDSAVYLCASSPLRGSSYNEQFFGPGTRLTVL.

V gene TRBV27 combines with J gene TRBJ2-1; 9 bases align to TRBD1. The CDR3 consists of 14 residues. From germline, CDR1 is MNHEY and CDR2 SMNVEV (reference sequence). Losses at the gene ends were 6 bases for V and 8 bases for J; bases not matched to a gene: 8. The CDR3 DNA reads as TGTGCCAGCAGCCAGGGACAGGGTTTGCATGAGCAGTTCTTC. Its translation is CASSQGQGLHEQFF.